Described below is a single TCR beta chain sequence and its context. This clone appeared a few times. The target of this receptor is not known. Within one base of it there is no much larger clone, and no base qualities were kept. After DNA extraction (Qiagen), TCRbeta V-D-J rearrangements were amplified in a bias-controlled manner and then sequenced at high throughput (immunoSEQ; Adaptive Biotech). The study's processing was this. Productive sequences were analyzed at sequence level using the immunoSEQ Analyzer platform. Clonality was calculated as 1 minus Pielou's evenness, with values from 0 (highly polyclonal) to 1 (monoclonal). The Morisita index, which runs from 0 (no similarity) to 1 (complete similarity), was used to measure repertoire overlap between subsets. The source is immuneACCESS, and TCRdb retained only in-frame sequences with V and J called. Part of the clones is not carried over; for the studies checked, unresolved V genes explain less than half of this, and the remainder is unexplained. V, J and clone size reflect that table, while D and trimming were determined from the DNA. The sample yields around 2,000 clones; around 70% were counted once. The top ten clones comprise roughly 10% of the sample.

The data stem from a study of IL-17A CD8 T cells in psoriatic arthritis synovium. Concerning the study at large: The goal of the study was to define the phenotype, molecular profile and function of synovial IL-17A+CD8+ T cells in psoriatic arthritis pathogenesis.

The CDR3, from cysteine to phenylalanine, totals 15 residues. The entry retains the CDR3 DNA only, 45 bases that are in frame from base 1. V is cut by 6 bases and J by 1 base, and the space between the germline ends is 16 bases. The germline V gene sets CDR1 to SGHVS and CDR2 to FQNEAQ. Synovial fluid effusions were drawn by aspiration from the actively inflamed joints of psoriatic arthritis patients. Memory CD8+ T cells in synovial fluid were sorted patient by patient into Tc17 (IL-17A+) cells, bulk memory cells and Tc1 (IL-17A-IFNgamma+) cells in order to compare their TCR repertoires. The Classification of Psoriatic Arthritis Study Group (CASPAR) criteria were met by the psoriatic arthritis patients. The bulk memory CD8+ T cell sort included CD45RA-CD27+/- cells together with CD45RA+CD27- cells. Three patients with psoriatic arthritis provided sorted synovial fluid CD8+ T cell subsets that underwent TCRbeta sequencing. Synovial fluid mononuclear cells were isolated using Lymphoprep and were cryopreserved in liquid nitrogen prior to use. The medium used for cryopreservation had approximately 47% fetal calf serum and approximately 10% dimethyl sulfoxide.

Broad study findings and their caveats: Although over 4% of the repertoire was occupied by some individual clones, most synovial CD8+ subsets remained polyclonal. Cells were obtained from synovial fluid rather than synovial tissue, because no psoriatic arthritis synovial tissue samples were available. Only three patients were covered by TCR sequencing, and this limited sample size was acknowledged by the authors.

The clonotype was recovered from a human donor with psoriatic arthritis. Recombination joined TRBV7-8 with TRBJ2-7; TRBD1 could be the D gene, as 5 bases match. The sample taken for sequencing was memory CD8+ T cells from synovial fluid. This specimen's cell subset or site label, per the study, means: bulk memory CD8+ T cells (CD45RA-CD27+/- and CD45RA+CD27-). CDR3 region: CASRGWQGPSYEQYF. The nucleotide sequence reads as follows: TGTGCCAGCAGGGGGTGGCAGGGCCCTTCCTACGAGCAGTACTTC.